This T cell receptor beta chain was identified during a study of T cells in Graves' hyperthyroidism and ophthalmopathy. This clonotype was picked up many times. Amplification of TCR beta CDR3 regions used RNA as the template. The study used the HTBI primer set for a first-round RT-PCR of the TCR CDR3. TCRdb ran MiXCR on the multiplex PCR reads and lists one entry per CDR3 protein. In the table there are over 700,000 distinct CDR3 sequences, about a third of which are singletons. The specimen sequenced was blood. This TCR came from a woman between 35 and 50 years old with Graves' hyperthyroidism.

CDR3 coding DNA: TGTGCCAGCGCGCGTAGGACTAGCGGGCTAAGCTCCTACGAGCAGTACTTC. The encoded protein is CASARRTSGLSSYEQYF. The chain joins TRBV7-2 to TRBJ2-7; 11 bases line up with TRBD2. The germline gives CDR1 SGHTA, CDR2 FQGNSA. This CDR3 region has 17 residues. V dropped 8 bases and J dropped 0; count of bases not matched to a gene: 12.